These T cell receptor beta chains were read from a single sample in a study of blood T cells in healthy people across ages. Each CDR3 protein gets one entry after TCRdb re-called the 5' RACE reads with MiXCR. Here the sample spans about 640,000 distinct CDR3 sequences, roughly 53% being singletons. Specimen: blood. These TCRs come from a man between 60 and 75 years old in good health. Each CDR3 is given with its conserved first and last residue. The order of the fields is CDR3 protein, J gene, V gene.

CDR3: CASSSTLGGNEKLFF; J: TRBJ1-4; V: TRBV7-9
CDR3: CSAPGFRGYTF; J: TRBJ1-2; V: TRBV20-1
CDR3: CASSDRQGTPYEQYF; J: TRBJ2-7; V: TRBV2
CDR3: CASSEISGGRETQYF; J: .; V: TRBV6-1
CDR3: CVSSQVPGVPDTQYF; J: TRBJ2-3; V: TRBV4-2
CDR3: CASGLGPTSGVFDEQFF; J: TRBJ2-1; V: TRBV12-5
CDR3: CSAENQDTTADTQYF; J: TRBJ2-3; V: TRBV20-1
CDR3: CASSYSNRGYEQYF; J: TRBJ2-7; V: TRBV6-5
CDR3: CASSSQRGGFDEQFF; J: TRBJ2-1; V: TRBV7-9
CDR3: CASSDPVGFQETQYF; J: TRBJ2-5; V: TRBV10-2
CDR3: CSARWAVNLEQYF; J: TRBJ2-5; V: TRBV20-1
CDR3: CSARDIRNYGYTF; J: TRBJ1-2; V: TRBV20-1
CDR3: CASSLTGFTAEAFF; J: TRBJ1-1; V: TRBV12-3/TRBV12-4
CDR3: CAIRPGLAGQETQYF; J: TRBJ2-5; V: TRBV10-3
CDR3: CSAPRASEGELFF; J: TRBJ2-2; V: TRBV20-1
CDR3: CASSPTAETNYGYTF; J: TRBJ1-2; V: TRBV7-6
CDR3: CASTLGGSYNEQFF; J: TRBJ2-1; V: TRBV12-3/TRBV12-4
CDR3: CASSQTQGGWDEQFF; J: TRBJ2-1; V: TRBV3-1
CDR3: CSAQQQETQYF; J: TRBJ2-5; V: TRBV20-1
CDR3: CASSAAQNRQYEQYF; J: TRBJ2-7; V: TRBV5-5
CDR3: CASSSLAGGSYEQYF; J: TRBJ2-7; V: TRBV7-2
CDR3: CASSRTRVGETQYF; J: TRBJ2-5; V: TRBV7-2
CDR3: CASSLEARSSYNSPLHF; J: TRBJ1-6; V: TRBV5-1
CDR3: CASSFPGGAGTQYF; J: TRBJ2-5; V: TRBV7-9
CDR3: CASSPRRAGTENTEAFF; J: TRBJ1-1; V: TRBV18
CDR3: CASSVVQGSYNEQFF; J: TRBJ2-1; V: TRBV9
CDR3: CACSFGGRSNQPQHF; J: TRBJ1-5; V: TRBV5-5
CDR3: CASSENQAKNIQYF; J: TRBJ2-4; V: TRBV6-1
CDR3: CASSQGGFRVGTEAFF; J: TRBJ1-1; V: TRBV14
CDR3: CASMDRGRNNYGYTF; J: TRBJ1-2; V: TRBV6-5
CDR3: CASSYRDSYQETQYF; J: TRBJ2-5; V: TRBV5-1
CDR3: CASSQTGGALYGYTF; J: TRBJ1-2; V: TRBV5-6
CDR3: CASSPQGAMSGNTIYF; J: TRBJ1-3; V: TRBV7-8
CDR3: CATCRLAGEKLFF; J: TRBJ1-4; V: TRBV28
CDR3: CASSFLVGPSTDTQYF; J: TRBJ2-3; V: TRBV27
CDR3: CASSLDSTGGYEQYF; J: TRBJ2-7; V: TRBV7-2
CDR3: CASTQTRDQETQYF; J: TRBJ2-5; V: TRBV28
CDR3: CATSRVGRYQETQYF; J: TRBJ2-5; V: TRBV15
CDR3: CASTWVKDRGETQYF; J: TRBJ2-5; V: TRBV2
CDR3: CASSQALTSGGSNEQFF; J: TRBJ2-1; V: TRBV4-2
CDR3: CSASHGTTYEQYF; J: TRBJ2-7; V: TRBV20-1
CDR3: CASSSPGLYNEQYF; J: .; V: TRBV5-1